These 13 T cell receptor beta chains originate from one sample sequenced in a study of identifying expanded T cells in peripheral blood. Profiled with immunoSEQ multiplex PCR; TCRdb holds only in-frame clones, not every one. The sample includes roughly 120,000 clones, 88% of them seen just once. Sequencing was done on a sample of blood. Receptors were obtained from a person between 18 and 75 years old in good health.

CDR3 loop: CASSQELTSRNTIYF. The CDR3 bases are TGCGCCAGCAGCCAAGAACTGACATCGCGAAACACCATATATTTT. V gene TRBV4-1 combines with J gene TRBJ1-3, with unresolved D. The V end was cut by 0 bases, the J end by 5 bases, with 11 bases between. CDR1 and CDR2 from the germline V gene are MGHRA and YSYEKL. The CDR3 contains 15 residues.

DNA of the CDR3: TGTGCCAGCAGCACCACGGGGCAAGCTTTCTTT. Its protein product is CASSTTGQAFF. The chain recombines TRBV7-3 with TRBJ1-1, with D perhaps TRBD1 (5 bases). CDR3 length: 11 amino acids. The germline gives CDR1 SGHTA, CDR2 FQGTGA. V lost 5 bases and J 9 bases, leaving 10 bases between the germline ends.

The CDR3 coding sequence is TGTGCCAGCCGTCCCGGGACAGGGAACAATAACTATGGCTACACCTTC. This encodes CASRPGTGNNNYGYTF. This chain uses TRBV4-2 with TRBJ1-2, with 9 bases lining up with TRBD1. Germline lookup yields CDR1 LGHNA and CDR2 YNFKEQ. The CDR3 runs to 16 residues. V shed 8 bases, J shed 1 base, and the junction held 11 bases outside the gene matches.

This clone was observed a few times. V and J are TRBV6-6 and TRBJ2-7; D is uncertain. The CDR3 spans 14 residues. V gave up 4 bases and J gave up 2 bases, with 12 bases separating them. Germline lookup yields CDR1 MNHNY and CDR2 SVGAGI (reference sequence). For the CDR3, the DNA is TGTGCCAGCAGTTTCTCGGGCGGTCCCTACGAGCAGTACTTC. Translating gives CASSFSGGPYEQYF.

V is TRBV5-1 and J is TRBJ1-4; no definite D call. From germline, CDR1 is SGHRS and CDR2 YFSETQ. CDR3 size: 14 residues. V lost 0 bases and J 5 bases, leaving 8 bases between the germline ends. CDR3 amino acids: CASSLAARNEKLFF. The CDR3 coding sequence is TGCGCCAGCAGCTTGGCGGCGCGAAATGAAAAACTGTTTTTT.

This chain links TRBV5-4 with TRBJ2-5; TRBD2 matches 7 bases. This CDR3 is built from 16 residues. The ends lost 3 bases at V and 4 bases at J; junction bases unmatched: 12. CDR1 and CDR2 from the germline V gene are SGHNT and YYREEE (reference sequence). The CDR3 DNA sequence: TGTGCCAGCAGCTCCCCGACCCGGGGGGATTTAGAGACCCAGTACTTC. Encoded protein: CASSSPTRGDLETQYF.

The chain couples TRBV5-1 to TRBJ2-1; D possibly corresponds to TRBD1 (5 bases). The ends were cut back, 2 bases at V and 6 bases at J, with 9 bases in the middle. The CDR3 consists of 13 residues. In germline, CDR1 is SGHRS, CDR2 YFSETQ. The CDR3 loop reads CASSLTGSNEQFF. CDR3 DNA sequence: TGCGCCAGCAGCTTAACAGGATCCAATGAGCAGTTCTTC. The full variable domain, completed using reference TRBV5-1 and TRBJ2-1, is KAGVTQTPRYLIKTRGQQVTLSCSPISGHRSVSWYQQTPGQGLQFLFEYFSETQRNKGNFPGRFSGRQFSNSRSEMNVSTLELGDSALYLCASSLTGSNEQFFGPGTRLTVL.

The chain's CDR3 is CASSPRGGSTEAFF. The DNA for the CDR3 is TGTGCCAGCAGTCCGAGGGGGGGGAGCACTGAAGCTTTCTTT. The V gene is TRBV28, the J gene TRBJ1-1; tentative D call: TRBD1 (6 bases). This CDR3 is 14 amino acids long. Deletions cut 5 bases from V and 4 bases from J, with 14 bases between. Germline-derived CDR1 and CDR2 are MDHEN and SYDVKM.

This clone was recorded once. The genes are TRBV28 and TRBJ1-6; D is unclear. CDR1 and CDR2 (germline): MDHEN, SYDVKM. The V and J ends lost 6 bases and 8 bases respectively, with 8 bases between them. The CDR3 is 12 amino acids. CDR3 nucleotides: TGTGCCAGCAGCTCCATGGATTCACCCCTCCACTTT. Translating gives CASSSMDSPLHF.

This clone was counted a few times. The CDR3 region has the DNA TGTGCCAGCAGCCCAAGTAGCGGGAGTTTCGAGCAGTACTTC. It specifies CASSPSSGSFEQYF. This chain connects TRBV7-3 to TRBJ2-7; 9 nucleotides align to TRBD2. This CDR3 spans 14 amino acids. V shed 5 bases and J 6 bases; nucleotides not matched to a gene: 8. Germline V CDR1 and CDR2: SGHTA, FQGTGA.

This clone showed up just once. The genes are TRBV19 and TRBJ1-3; D is unclear. There are 15 residues in the CDR3. The germline V gene has CDR1 LNHDA and CDR2 SQIVND (reference sequence). The V and J ends lost 3 bases and 1 base respectively, with 10 bases between them. The DNA for the CDR3 is TGTGCCAGTAGTATGAGCAGTTCGTCTGGAAACACCATATATTTT. Residues: CASSMSSSSGNTIYF. Together with reference TRBV19 and TRBJ1-3, the CDR3 gives the full variable domain: DGGITQSPKYLFRKEGQNVTLSCEQNLNHDAMYWYRQDPGQGLRLIYYSQIVNDFQKGDIAEGYSVSREKKESFPLTVTSAQKNPTAFYLCASSMSSSSGNTIYFGEGSWLTVV.

The chain is built from TRBV10-3 and TRBJ1-6; 12 nucleotides match TRBD1. Germline V gene sequence: CDR1 ENHRY, CDR2 SYGVKD. V lost 2 bases to trimming and J lost 7 bases; unmatched junction nucleotides: 9. The CDR3 runs 18 residues. The CDR3 DNA reads TGTGCCATCAGTGAGCTGGGACAGGGGGCCAATGGGAATTCACCCCTCCACTTT. It encodes CAISELGQGANGNSPLHF.

This rearrangement joins TRBV6-1 to TRBJ1-3; 7 bases align to TRBD1. The J segment lost 4 bases and the V segment lost 6 bases, leaving 9 bases of the junction unmatched. CDR3 length: 15 amino acids. From germline, CDR1 is MNHNS and CDR2 SASEGT. CDR3 amino acids: CASRGQLGIGNTIYF. As DNA, the CDR3 is TGTGCCAGCAGGGGACAGCTTGGTATCGGAAACACCATATATTTT.